This T cell receptor beta chain was captured in a study of identical twins. Points from the study as a whole: Modeled out-of-frame TCR alpha sharing in monozygotic twins fell below observed levels.

Trimming cost V 5 bases and J 2 bases, with 26 bases left between them. CDR3 size: 19 residues. This clonotype was counted only a few times. The antigen remains undetermined. Each donor (without exception) was a healthy Caucasian. TCRdb ran MiXCR on the 5' RACE reads and lists one entry per CDR3 protein. The repertoire holds 500,000 to 550,000 distinct CDR3 sequences, with 20% to 25% as singletons. The same sample was also studied in work on yellow fever vaccine responses in identical twins.

The chain joins TRBV12-3 or TRBV12-4 to TRBJ2-3; D might be TRBD1 (6 bases). The clonotype comes from a woman aged 18 to 35 in good health. Sequenced: CD4+ T cells sorted from blood. The CDR3 protein is CASSTPRMERGGFTDTQYF. Written as DNA, the CDR3 is TGTGCCAGCAGTACGCCACGGATGGAGCGAGGGGGATTCACAGATACGCAGTATTTT.